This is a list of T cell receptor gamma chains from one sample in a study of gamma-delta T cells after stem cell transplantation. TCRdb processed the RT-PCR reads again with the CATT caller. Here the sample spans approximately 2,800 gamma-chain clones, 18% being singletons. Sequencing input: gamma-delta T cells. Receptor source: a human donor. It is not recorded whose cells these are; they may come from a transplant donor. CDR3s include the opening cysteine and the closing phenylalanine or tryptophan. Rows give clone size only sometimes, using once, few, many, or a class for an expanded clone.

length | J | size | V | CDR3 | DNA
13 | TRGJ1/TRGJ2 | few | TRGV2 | CATWDGIYYKKLF | TGTGCCACCTGGGACGGGATTTATTATAAGAAGCTCTTT
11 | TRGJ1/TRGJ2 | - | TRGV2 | CATWDGPKKLF | TGTGCCACCTGGGACGGGCCTAAGAAACTCTTT
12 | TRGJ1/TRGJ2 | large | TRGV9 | CALWEDYYKKLF | TGTGCCTTGTGGGAGGATTATTATAAGAAACTCTTT
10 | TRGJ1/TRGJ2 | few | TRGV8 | CATWDGEKLF | TGTGCCACCTGGGACGGTGAGAAACTCTTT
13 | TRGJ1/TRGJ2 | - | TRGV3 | CATWDRGSAKKLF | TGTGCCACCTGGGACAGGGGTTCCGCTAAGAAACTCTTT
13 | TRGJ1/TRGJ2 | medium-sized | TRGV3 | CATWDGDYYKKLF | TGTGCCACCTGGGACGGAGATTATTATAAGAAACTCTTT
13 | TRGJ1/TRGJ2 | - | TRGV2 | CATWALVGDKKLF | TGTGCCACCTGGGCTCTCGTAGGCGATAAGAAACTCTTT
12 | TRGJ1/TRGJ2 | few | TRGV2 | CATWDGQNHKLF | TGTGCCACCTGGGACGGGCAGAACCACAAACTCTTT
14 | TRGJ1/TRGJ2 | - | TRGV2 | CATWDGPGYYKKLF | TGTGCCACCTGGGACGGGCCGGGTTATTATAAGAAACTCTTT
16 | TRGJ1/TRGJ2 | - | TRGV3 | CATWDSHALGPYKKLF | TGTGCCACCTGGGACAGCCACGCCTTGGGACCTTATAAGAAACTCTTT
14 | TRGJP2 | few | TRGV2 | CATWDGPGDWIKTF | TGTGCCACCTGGGACGGGCCAGGTGATTGGATCAAGACGTTT
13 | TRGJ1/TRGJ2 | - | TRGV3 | CATWDRRFDKKLF | TGTGCCACCTGGGACAGGCGGTTCGATAAGAAACTCTTT
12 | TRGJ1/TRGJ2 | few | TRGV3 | CATWDRDYKKLF | TGTGCCACCTGGGACAGGGATTATAAGAAACTCTTT
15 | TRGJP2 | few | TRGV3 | CATWDRRISDWIKTF | TGTGCCACCTGGGACAGGCGGATCAGTGATTGGATCAAGACGTTT
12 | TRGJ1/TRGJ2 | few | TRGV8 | CATWDRLYKKLF | TGTGCCACCTGGGATAGGCTTTATAAGAAACTCTTT
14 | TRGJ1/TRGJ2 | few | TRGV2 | CATWDGPYYYKKLF | TGTGCCACCTGGGACGGGCCCTATTATTATAAGAAACTCTTT
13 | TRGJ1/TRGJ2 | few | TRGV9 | CALWEGDYYKKLF | TGTGCCTTGTGGGAGGGGGATTATTATAAGAAACTCTTT
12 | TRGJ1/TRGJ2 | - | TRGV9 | CALWESYYKKLF | TGTGCCTTGTGGGAGTCGTATTATAAGAAACTCTTT
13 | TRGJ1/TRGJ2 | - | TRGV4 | CATWDGPFFRKLF | TGTGCCACCTGGGATGGGCCTTTTTTTCGGAAACTCTTT
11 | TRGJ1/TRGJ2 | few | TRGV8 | CATPPSYKKLF | TGTGCCACCCCCCCAAGTTATAAGAAACTCTTT
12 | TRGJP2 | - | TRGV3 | CATWDNDWIKTF | TGTGCCACCTGGGACAATGATTGGATCAAGACGTTT
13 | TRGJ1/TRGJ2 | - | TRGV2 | CATWDGGDYKKLF | TGTGCCACCTGGGACGGGGGGGATTATAAGAAACTATTT
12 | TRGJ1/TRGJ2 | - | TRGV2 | CATWDGQFKKLF | TGTGCCACCTGGGACGGGCAATTTAAGAAACTCTTT
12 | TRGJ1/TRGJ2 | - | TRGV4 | CATWDKGYKELF | TGTGCCACCTGGGATAAAGGTTATAAGGAACTCTTT
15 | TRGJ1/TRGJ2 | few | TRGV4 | CATWDGLGNYYKKLF | TGTGCCACCTGGGATGGGCTCGGGAATTATTATAAGAAACTCTTT
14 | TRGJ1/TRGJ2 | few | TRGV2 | CATWDGREDYKKLF | TGTGCCACCTGGGACGGGCGCGAGGATTATAAGAAACTCTTT
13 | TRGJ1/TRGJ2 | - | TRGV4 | CATWDGGYYKKLF | TGTGCCACCTGGGATGGAGGGTATTATAAGAAACTCTTT
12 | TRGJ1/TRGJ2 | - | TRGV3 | CATWDRHLRKLF | TGTGCCACCTGGGACAGGCATTTAAGGAAACTCTTT
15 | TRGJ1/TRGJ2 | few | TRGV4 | CATWDGPEGYYKKLF | TGTGCCACCTGGGATGGGCCGGAGGGTTATTATAAGAAACTCTTT
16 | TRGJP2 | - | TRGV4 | CATWDVWDSSDWIKTF | TGTGCCACCTGGGATGTCTGGGATAGTAGTGATTGGATCAAGACGTTT
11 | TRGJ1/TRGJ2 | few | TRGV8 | CATWGGYKKLF | TGTGCCACCTGGGGGGGGTATAAGAAACTCTTT
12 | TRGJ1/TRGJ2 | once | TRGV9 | CALLDSNYKKLF | TGTGCCTTGTTGGATTCTAACTATAAGAAACTCTTT
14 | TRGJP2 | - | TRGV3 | CATWDNGNDWIKTF | TGTGCCACCTGGGACAATGGTAATGATTGGATCAAGACGTTT
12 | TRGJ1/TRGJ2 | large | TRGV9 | CALWEVRYKKLF | TGTGCCTTGTGGGAGGTGCGTTATAAGAAACTCTTT
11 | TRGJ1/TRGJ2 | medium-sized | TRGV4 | CATWDGYKKLF | TGTGCCACCTGGGATGGGTATAAGAAACTCTTT
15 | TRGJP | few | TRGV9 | CALWEEELGKKIKVF | TGTGCCTTGTGGGAGGAAGAGTTGGGCAAAAAAATCAAGGTATTT
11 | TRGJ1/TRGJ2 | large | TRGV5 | CATWDRYKKLF | TGTGCCACCTGGGACAGGTATAAGAAACTCTTT
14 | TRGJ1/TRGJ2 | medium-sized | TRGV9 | CALWEVPSRSKKLF | TGTGCCTTGTGGGAGGTGCCCTCACGTTCTAAGAAACTCTTT
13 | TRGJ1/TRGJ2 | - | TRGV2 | CATLDGPGYKKLF | TGTGCCACCTTGGACGGGCCAGGGTATAAGAAACTCTTT
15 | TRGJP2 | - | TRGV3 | CATWGGDSSDWIKTF | TGTGCCACCTGGGGGGGGGATAGCAGTGATTGGATCAAGACGTTT
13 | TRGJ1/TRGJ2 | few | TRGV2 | CATWDGLGYKKLF | TGTGCCACCTGGGACGGGCTGGGTTATAAGAAACTCTTT
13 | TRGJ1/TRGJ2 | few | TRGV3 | CATWDRHGYKKLF | TGTGCCACCTGGGACAGGCACGGTTATAAGAAACTCTTT
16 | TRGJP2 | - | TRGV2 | CAYWDGTGSSDWIKTF | TGTGCGTATTGGGACGGTACCGGGAGTAGTGATTGGATCAAGACGTTT
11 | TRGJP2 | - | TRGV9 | CALWEAQIKTF | TGTGCCTTGTGGGAGGCGCAAATCAAGACGTTT
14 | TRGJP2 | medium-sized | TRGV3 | CATWDRRSDWIKTF | TGTGCCACCTGGGACAGGCGGAGTGATTGGATCAAGACGTTT
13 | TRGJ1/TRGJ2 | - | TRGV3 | CATWDRPSSRKLF | TGTGCCACCTGGGACAGGCCTTCCTCGAGGAAACTCTTT
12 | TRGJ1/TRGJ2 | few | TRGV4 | CATWDFYYKKLF | TGTGCCACCTGGGATTTCTATTATAAGAAACTCTTT
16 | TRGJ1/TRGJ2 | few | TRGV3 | CATWDRPGRNYYKKLF | TGTGCCACCTGGGACAGGCCGGGGCGGAATTATTATAAGAAACTCTTT
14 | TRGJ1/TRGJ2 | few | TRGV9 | CALWSRTNYYKKLF | TGTGCCTTGTGGTCCAGGACGAATTATTATAAGAAACTCTTT
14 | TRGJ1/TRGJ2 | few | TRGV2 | CATWDGSNYYKKLF | TGTGCCACCTGGGACGGTTCGAATTATTATAAGAAACTCTTT
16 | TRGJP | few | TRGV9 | CALWEVVELGKKIKVF | TGTGCCTTGTGGGAGGTAGTGGAGTTGGGCAAAAAAATCAAGGTATTT
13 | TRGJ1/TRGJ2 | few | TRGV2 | CATWDGPDYKKLF | TGTGCCACCTGGGACGGGCCGGATTATAAGAAACTCTTT
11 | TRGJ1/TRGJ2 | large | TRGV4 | CATWDGPKKLF | TGTGCCACCTGGGATGGGCCTAAGAAACTCTTT